The 18 T cell receptor beta chains listed next were all sequenced from one sample in a study of regulatory T cells in long-lasting Graves disease. Arm-PCR with iRepertoire HTBI primers amplified the CDR3 regions for these TCR beta libraries. Each CDR3 protein gets one entry after TCRdb re-called the multiplex PCR reads with MiXCR. Among a few hundred thousand distinct CDR3 sequences listed, 20% to 25% were seen once. The sample's time point: persistent/refractory GD, antithyroid drugs over 5 years with positive TRAb. The TCR library was prepared using RNA isolated from PBMCs. The specimen comprised peripheral blood mononuclear cells (PBMCs), sampled when the disease was refractory, from a patient treated with antithyroid drugs. The receptors were sampled from a female donor with Graves disease.

The V gene is TRBV6-2 or TRBV6-3, the J gene TRBJ2-2; no clear D. The V gene's germline CDR1 is MNHEY and CDR2 SVGEGT. The CDR3 length is 12 residues. Trimming stripped 3 bases from V and 3 bases from J, with 2 bases between. The CDR3 DNA follows: TGTGCCAGCAGTTATTACACCGGGGAGCTGTTTTTT. Its protein is CASSYYTGELFF.

This clonotype was counted many times. The chain has TRBV20-1 and TRBJ2-2; D not certain. The CDR3 is 12 amino acids. The germline V gene encodes CDR1 DFQATT and CDR2 SNEGSKA (reference sequence). Trimming stripped 1 base from V and 5 bases from J, with 5 bases between. CDR3 nucleotides: TGCAGTGCTAGAGTCATGACCGGGGAGCTGTTTTTT. Its protein product is CSARVMTGELFF.

This clonotype was seen a handful of times. This CDR3 reads CSAAGQGLASYEQYF. Written as DNA, the CDR3 is TGCAGTGCAGCGGGACAGGGACTAGCGTCCTACGAGCAGTACTTC. This rearrangement joins TRBV20-1 to TRBJ2-7; D perhaps matches TRBD2 (10 bases). V lost 6 bases, J lost 1 base, and 19 bases lay in between. Looked up from germline, CDR1 is DFQATT and CDR2 is SNEGSKA (reference sequence). The CDR3 is 15 amino acids.

To note about this clonotype: This may be a read error, as it is one base from a much larger clone. This rearrangement joins TRBV2 to TRBJ1-4; no clear D gene. Per the germline V gene, CDR1 is SNHLY and CDR2 is FYNNEI. V was pared by 5 bases and J by 7 bases, with 11 bases between. The CDR3 is 13 residues long. CDR3 protein: CASSQDGGEKLFF. In DNA form, the CDR3 reads TGTGCCAGCAGTCAGGACGGTGGTGAAAAACTGTTTTTT.

This clonotype showed up just a few times. J is TRBJ1-2 and V is TRBV25-1; the match to TRBD1 covers 7 bases. The trim removed 7 bases at V and 10 bases at J, leaving 15 bases unmatched. Looked up from germline, CDR1 is MGHDK and CDR2 is SYGVNS. CDR3 size: 14 residues. The CDR3 DNA sequence: TGTGCCAGCACCGAAACCGGGACAGCCGGGGACTACACCTTC. It is translated as CASTETGTAGDYTF.

Remarks on this clonotype: A junction end diverges from the germline sequence, so it may reflect a read error. This chain connects TRBV7-2 to TRBJ2-4; D not resolved. Germline-derived CDR1 and CDR2 are SGHTA and FQGNSA. The CDR3 has 14 residues. The CDR3 nucleotides are TGTGCCAGCAGCTTATTTTTATCTAAAAACGTTCAGTACTTC. Encoded protein: CASSLFLSKNVQYF.

This clonotype was counted many times. The chain links TRBV28 to TRBJ2-7; D possibly corresponds to TRBD1 (5 bases). CDR3 size: 17 residues. The ends were cut back, 5 bases at V and 4 bases at J, with 24 bases in the middle. CDR1 MDHEN and CDR2 SYDVKM come from the germline V gene. Here the CDR3 DNA reads TGTGCCAGCAGTCCCCTATGGGGCAGACAAGATAGATACGAGCAGTACTTC. Protein product: CASSPLWGRQDRYEQYF.

The table lists this clonotype with many counts. This chain connects TRBV12-3 or TRBV12-4 to TRBJ2-7, with D hard to call. The CDR3 runs to 14 residues. V lost 4 bases and J lost 0, with 10 bases in between. The CDR3 DNA is TGTGCCAGCAGTTCGGCGACGACCTCCTACGAGCAGTACTTC. Protein: CASSSATTSYEQYF.

The table lists this clonotype with many counts. The rearrangement joins TRBV7-9 to TRBJ1-1; TRBD1 matches 8 bases. Germline lookup yields CDR1 SEHNR and CDR2 FQNEAQ (reference sequence). The junction had 2 bases not matched to a gene; V was cut back by 5 bases and J by 0 bases. The CDR3 is 14 residues long. CDR3 amino acids: CASSPGGMNTEAFF. The CDR3, as DNA: TGTGCCAGCAGCCCAGGGGGCATGAACACTGAAGCTTTCTTT.

Only a few counts were recorded for this clonotype. This chain links TRBV7-9 with TRBJ2-5; D possibly matches TRBD1 or TRBD2 (5 bases each). Germline V gene sequence: CDR1 SEHNR, CDR2 FQNEAQ (reference sequence). Trimming took 1 base from V and 2 from J, leaving 23 bases between them. The CDR3 runs 19 residues. CDR3 residues: CASSLDGGYAGVQQETQYF. The CDR3 coding sequence is TGTGCCAGCAGCTTAGATGGGGGTTACGCTGGGGTTCAACAAGAGACCCAGTACTTC. Complete variable domain (other parts from reference TRBV7-9 and TRBJ2-5): DTGVSQNPRHKITKRGQNVTFRCDPISEHNRLYWYRQTLGQGPEFLTYFQNEAQLEKSRLLSDRFSAERPKGSFSTLEIQRTEQGDSAMYLCASSLDGGYAGVQQETQYFGPGTRLLVL.

This clonotype was seen a few times. V is TRBV5-1 and J is TRBJ2-7; 8 nucleotides agree with TRBD2. CDR1 is SGHRS, CDR2 YFSETQ, per germline. V was clipped by 4 bases and J by 6 bases; unmatched bases: 3. The CDR3 contains 12 residues. The CDR3 DNA is TGCGCCAGCAGCGAGACTAGCGTCGAGCAGTACTTC. This gives the protein CASSETSVEQYF.

J is TRBJ1-2 and V is TRBV12-3 or TRBV12-4; D gene unclear. V was clipped by 1 base and J by 5 bases, with 8 bases between them. The CDR3 loop spans 13 amino acids. The CDR3 protein is CASSLGATYGYTF. CDR3 nucleotides: TGTGCCAGCAGTTTAGGTGCTACTTATGGCTACACCTTC.

This clonotype came up many times. The CDR3 region has the DNA TGTGCCAGCACCCGTGGGTCTAGCGGGAGTTACGAGCAGTACTTC. This encodes CASTRGSSGSYEQYF. V and J are TRBV28 and TRBJ2-7; 10 positions agree with TRBD2. Losses at the gene ends were 7 bases for V and 4 bases for J; bases not matched to a gene: 10. The CDR3 sequence is 15 residues long. Germline CDR1 and CDR2: MDHEN and SYDVKM.

A word on this clonotype: A read error may be the cause here, since a much bigger clone is one base away. J is TRBJ1-5 and V is TRBV27; 9 bases agree with TRBD1. This CDR3 is built from 17 residues. CDR1 and CDR2 (germline): MNHEY, SMNVEV (reference sequence). The CDR3 DNA reads TGTGCCAGCAGATTATTTGGGACAGGGACCGTCAATCAGCCCCAGCATTTT. As protein: CASRLFGTGTVNQPQHF.

This clonotype appeared many times. This chain links TRBV12-3 or TRBV12-4 with TRBJ1-1, with D possibly being TRBD1 (6 bases). Trimming took 6 bases from V and 4 from J, leaving 15 bases between them. The CDR3 has 14 amino acids. CDR3 DNA sequence: TGTGCCAGCAGCAAAAGACAGGAAGGCACTGAAGCTTTCTTT. It is translated as CASSKRQEGTEAFF.

This clonotype showed up many times. Here the CDR3 reads CASSFRTGITEAFF. CDR3 bases: TGTGCCAGCAGTTTTAGGACAGGGATCACTGAAGCTTTCTTT. The V gene is TRBV12-3 or TRBV12-4, the J gene TRBJ1-1, with 8 bases lining up with TRBD1. With V trimmed by 3 bases and J by 4 bases, 4 bases remained unmatched. The CDR3 is 14 residues long.

V gene TRBV20-1 combines with J gene TRBJ2-5; 10 bases align to TRBD2. The length of the CDR3 is 13 residues. The V gene end was trimmed by 3 bases and the J gene end by 5 bases; junction bases not matched to a gene: 3. Germline assignment: CDR1 DFQATT and CDR2 SNEGSKA (reference sequence). In nucleotides, the CDR3 is TGCAGTGCTAGGAGCGGGAGGGAGGAGACCCAGTACTTC. It specifies CSARSGREETQYF.

In the case of this clonotype: Given a much more abundant clone one base away, this may be a read error. The rearrangement joins TRBV5-1 to TRBJ1-1, with 8 positions matching TRBD1. J lost 4 bases, V lost 4 bases, and 15 bases had no gene match. This CDR3 spans 17 amino acids. CDR1 is SGHRS, CDR2 YFSETQ, per germline. The CDR3 sequence is CASSMTGASRMSTEAFF. The DNA of the CDR3 is TGCGCCAGCAGCATGACAGGGGCCTCCCGTATGAGCACTGAAGCTTTCTTT.